These 26 T cell receptor beta chains originate from one sample sequenced in a study of CD4+ T cells in melanoma. The repertoire was sequenced with immunoSEQ multiplex PCR; TCRdb's copy has only in-frame clones and lacks some. The table shows over 6,500 clones, with around 68% occurring only once. Sequenced material: cells from a culture (not recorded whether cultured in vitro). Every receptor here comes from a human donor with melanoma.

This clone was found a few times. The chain couples TRBV7-9 to TRBJ2-1; TRBD2 matches 8 bases. J lost 4 bases, V lost 1 base, and 6 bases had no gene match. Germline V lookup: CDR1 SEHNR, CDR2 FQNEAQ (reference sequence). The CDR3 length is 16 residues. The DNA of the CDR3 is TGTGCCAGCAGCTTAGGGGCGGGGGGCCCATACAATGAGCAGTTCTTC. This sequence encodes CASSLGAGGPYNEQFF.

This clone was seen only a few times. The J gene is TRBJ1-3, the V gene TRBV4-1, with TRBD1 as a possible D gene (6 bases). Germline CDR1 and CDR2: MGHRA and YSYEKL. Between the trimmed V and J ends, which lost 1 base and 2 bases, there was a span of 18 bases. The CDR3 covers 18 residues. CDR3 in DNA: TGCGCCAGCAGCCAAGTAGCCGGGGGGCAATCGGCTGGAAACACCATATATTTT. Translating it yields CASSQVAGGQSAGNTIYF.

V gene TRBV25-1 combines with J gene TRBJ2-5, with D perhaps TRBD1 (6 bases). Trimming took off 6 bases at V and 5 bases at J, with 25 bases between the two ends. Germline CDR1 MGHDK, CDR2 SYGVNS. The CDR3 covers 17 residues. The CDR3: CASRPNPGNTGPETQYF. In DNA, the CDR3 is TGTGCCAGCAGACCCAACCCCGGAAATACAGGGCCGGAGACCCAGTACTTC.

The chain combines TRBV21-1 with TRBJ2-4; the listed D gene, TRBD1, was not tested against the DNA. TRBV21-1 is an annotated pseudogene. The CDR3 contains 16 residues. For the CDR3, the DNA is TGTGCCAGTCCAACTCTGGGACAGGGGATCGAAGGCATTCAGTACTTC. It yields the protein CASPTLGQGIEGIQYF.

The J gene is TRBJ2-3, the V gene TRBV7-3; TRBD1 matches at 10 bases. The J segment lost 6 bases and the V segment lost 5 bases, leaving 5 bases of the junction unmatched. Germline V gene sequence: CDR1 SGHTA, CDR2 FQGTGA. The CDR3 extends over 14 amino acids. For the CDR3, the DNA is TGTGCCAGCAGCCAACGGGACAGGGGTGATACGCAGTATTTT. Its translation is CASSQRDRGDTQYF.

This chain connects TRBV7-9 to TRBJ1-4; 11 bases line up with TRBD1. Germline loops: CDR1 SEHNR, CDR2 FQNEAQ (reference sequence). V trimming: 4 bases; J trimming: 0 bases; junction bases outside the gene matches: 7. The CDR3 is 18 residues long. The CDR3 nucleotides read TGTGCCAGCAGCTCACCCGGGACAGGGGGTTCAACTAATGAAAAACTGTTTTTT. Residues: CASSSPGTGGSTNEKLFF.

The V and J genes are TRBV6-2 or TRBV6-3 and TRBJ1-1; D uncertain. The CDR3 spans 15 residues. V dropped 0 bases and J dropped 1 base, with 9 bases sitting between them. CDR1 is MNHEY, CDR2 SVGEGT, per germline. CDR3 region: CASSYSQARNTEAFF. Here the CDR3 DNA reads TGTGCCAGCAGTTACTCGCAGGCCAGGAACACTGAAGCTTTCTTT.

This clone was counted only a few times. The genes are TRBV4-1 and TRBJ1-2; 12 bases fit TRBD1. The J segment lost 7 bases and the V segment lost 0 bases, leaving 9 bases of the junction unmatched. This CDR3 comprises 17 residues. CDR1 MGHRA and CDR2 YSYEKL come from the germline V gene. The CDR3 DNA reads TGCGCCAGCAGCCAAGATTGGGGGACAGGGGGCGCGGGTGGCTACACCTTC. Encoded protein: CASSQDWGTGGAGGYTF.

V and J are TRBV7-6 and TRBJ2-3; TRBD2 matches 12 bases. There are 16 residues in the CDR3. The V gene end was trimmed by 2 bases and the J gene end by 4 bases; junction bases not matched to a gene: 4. CDR1 is SGHVS, CDR2 FNYEAQ, per germline. Here the CDR3 reads CASSLPSGGDPDTQYF. Here the CDR3 DNA reads TGTGCCAGCAGCTTACCTAGCGGGGGGGATCCAGATACGCAGTATTTT. The full variable domain, its missing parts supplied by reference TRBV7-6 and TRBJ2-3, is GAGVSQSPRYKVTKRGQDVALRCDPISGHVSLYWYRQALGQGPEFLTYFNYEAQQDKSGLPNDRFSAERPEGSISTLTIQRTEQRDSAMYRCASSLPSGGDPDTQYFGPGTRLTVL.

This chain joins TRBV27 and TRBJ2-2, with unresolved D. Germline V gene sequence: CDR1 MNHEY, CDR2 SMNVEV (reference sequence). The CDR3 has 15 amino acids. V was trimmed by 5 bases and J by 3 bases, leaving 13 bases between them. CDR3 bases: TGTGCCAGCAGTATACGCGGAGTGGACACCGGGGAGCTGTTTTTT. Encoded protein: CASSIRGVDTGELFF.

Within the sample, this clone is medium-sized (0.01 to 0.1%). The same CDR3 also results from other DNA sequences found in this sample. V usage is TRBV6-5 and J usage is TRBJ2-7; 9 bases agree with TRBD1. Per germline, CDR1 MNHEY and CDR2 SVGAGI. Trimming took 5 bases from V and 0 from J; bases not matched to a gene: 2. The CDR3 contains 14 residues. CDR3 residues: CASSPGQGSYEQYF. The DNA for the CDR3 is TGTGCCAGCAGTCCGGGACAGGGCTCCTACGAGCAGTACTTC.

This chain uses TRBV6-5 with TRBJ1-2; D is perhaps TRBD1 (6 bases). V was cut by 4 bases and J by 6 bases, with 18 bases left in between. This CDR3 region has 15 residues. CDR1 is MNHEY and CDR2 is SVGAGI in the germline V gene. CDR3 protein: CASSSRAIQGDGYTF. The CDR3, as DNA: TGTGCCAGCAGTTCCCGCGCAATACAGGGCGATGGCTACACCTTC.

The J gene is TRBJ2-5, the V gene TRBV4-3; D call uncertain. Germline lookup yields CDR1 LGHNA and CDR2 YSLEER. The CDR3 extends over 11 amino acids. V was clipped by 3 bases and J by 7 bases, with 6 bases between them. CDR3 in amino acids: CASSHMGTQYF. CDR3 sequence (DNA): TGCGCCAGCAGCCATATGGGGACCCAGTACTTC.

This chain connects TRBV6-6 to TRBJ1-5, with 9 bases identical to TRBD1. The length of the CDR3 is 17 residues. Germline CDR1 and CDR2: MNHNY and SVGAGI (reference sequence). V dropped 5 bases and J dropped 0; count of bases not matched to a gene: 8. The CDR3 protein is CASSQGQGGFSNQPQHF. For the CDR3, the DNA is TGTGCCAGCAGTCAGGGACAGGGAGGGTTTAGCAATCAGCCCCAGCATTTT.

A single count supports this clone. The V and J genes are TRBV7-9 and TRBJ2-3, with TRBD2 matching over 8 bases. The J segment lost 6 bases and the V segment lost 2 bases, leaving 4 bases of the junction unmatched. Per the germline V gene, CDR1 is SEHNR and CDR2 is FQNEAQ (reference sequence). This CDR3 region has 14 residues. The CDR3: CASSLTGGMDTQYF. CDR3 coding DNA: TGTGCCAGCAGCTTAACGGGGGGGATGGATACGCAGTATTTT.

This rearrangement joins TRBV5-6 to TRBJ1-1; D gene uncertain. This CDR3 is built from 13 residues. In germline, CDR1 is SGHDT, CDR2 YYEEEE. Trimming stripped 3 bases from V and 0 bases from J, with 6 bases between. The CDR3 DNA sequence: TGTGCCAGCAGCTCACGGCTGAACACTGAAGCTTTCTTT. It codes for CASSSRLNTEAFF.

CDR3 amino acids: CASNLRDGEETNYGYTF. For the CDR3, the DNA is TGTGCCAGCAACCTCCGGGACGGAGAAGAGACTAACTATGGCTACACCTTC. The rearrangement joins TRBV5-5 to TRBJ1-2; D perhaps matches TRBD1 (5 bases). Trimming took off 6 bases at V and 0 bases at J, with 21 bases between the two ends. This CDR3 contains 17 residues. CDR1 SGHKS and CDR2 YYEKEE come from the germline V gene (reference sequence).

In its sample, this clone was seen a few times. This rearrangement joins TRBV12-3 or TRBV12-4 to TRBJ2-7; the D is unclear. The CDR3 contains 11 residues. V gave up 4 bases and J gave up 7 bases, with 8 bases separating them. CDR3 coding DNA: TGTGCCAGCAGTTCCGGGCGGGAGCAGTACTTC. Protein sequence: CASSSGREQYF.

This chain connects TRBV27 to TRBJ2-1; 7 positions match TRBD2. This CDR3 region has 12 residues. Germline V gives CDR1 MNHEY, CDR2 SMNVEV (reference sequence). V trimming: 5 bases; J trimming: 7 bases; junction bases outside the gene matches: 2. In DNA, the CDR3 is TGTGCCAGCAGTGGGGGGGGGAATGAGCAGTTCTTC. The encoded protein is CASSGGGNEQFF.

The chain employs TRBV19 and TRBJ2-1, with D perhaps given as TRBD1 or TRBD2 (5 bases each). V lost 6 bases, J lost 4 bases, and 19 bases lay in between. CDR1 and CDR2 (germline): LNHDA, SQIVND (reference sequence). This CDR3 has 16 amino acids. The CDR3 nucleotides read TGTGCCAGTAGAGTAGGACCGGGACGTTCGTACAATGAGCAGTTCTTC. This encodes CASRVGPGRSYNEQFF.

The chain couples TRBV19 to TRBJ2-7; D call uncertain. This CDR3 spans 11 amino acids. Germline V lookup: CDR1 LNHDA, CDR2 SQIVND (reference sequence). The V end was cut by 1 base, the J end by 4 bases, with 2 bases between. DNA of the CDR3: TGTGCCAGTAGTATAGGATACGAGCAGTACTTC. Amino acids: CASSIGYEQYF.

Worth noting for this clone: This specimen includes other DNA sequences encoding the same CDR3. The chain combines TRBV29-1 with TRBJ2-1; 7 bases line up with TRBD2. CDR3 size: 14 residues. CDR1 and CDR2 from the germline V gene are SQVTM and ANQGSEA. J lost 7 bases, V lost 3 bases, and 9 bases had no gene match. CDR3 sequence reads: CSVDPSGGGNEQFF. The DNA of the CDR3 is TGCAGCGTTGACCCTAGCGGAGGTGGGAATGAGCAGTTCTTC.

This rearrangement joins TRBV5-6 to TRBJ2-7; TRBD2 matches 10 bases. This CDR3 spans 15 amino acids. In germline, CDR1 is SGHDT, CDR2 YYEEEE. The V segment lost 4 bases and the J segment 4 bases; nucleotides outside the gene matches: 8. The CDR3 DNA sequence: TGTGCCAGCAGCGCCTTACTAGCGGGGCGTTACGAGCAGTACTTC. Translation gives CASSALLAGRYEQYF.

The J gene is TRBJ1-1, the V gene TRBV29-1; 10 positions match TRBD1. This CDR3 has 15 residues. After removal of 5 bases from V and 4 bases from J, the junction contained 10 bases not matched to a gene. Germline CDR1 and CDR2: SQVTM and ANQGSEA. The CDR3 spells CSVFLRDRGSTEAFF. The CDR3 region has the DNA TGCAGCGTTTTCCTCCGGGACAGGGGATCCACTGAAGCTTTCTTT.

The chain joins TRBV27 to TRBJ1-2; no reliable D call. The length of the CDR3 is 13 residues. CDR1 is MNHEY, CDR2 SMNVEV, per germline (reference sequence). V lost 4 bases and J lost 6, with 12 bases in between. The CDR3 DNA reads as TGTGCCAGCAGTTCTTCCCTGGCGAATGGCTACACCTTC. As protein: CASSSSLANGYTF.

A single count supports this clone. The chain is built from TRBV28 and TRBJ2-7, with D perhaps matching TRBD1 (5 bases). The CDR3 consists of 16 residues. From germline, CDR1 is MDHEN and CDR2 SYDVKM. Trimming left V 3 bases short and J 1 base short, with 16 bases between. The CDR3 here is CASSFHMAGLSYEQYF. DNA of the CDR3: TGTGCCAGCAGTTTTCATATGGCAGGGTTGTCCTACGAGCAGTACTTC.